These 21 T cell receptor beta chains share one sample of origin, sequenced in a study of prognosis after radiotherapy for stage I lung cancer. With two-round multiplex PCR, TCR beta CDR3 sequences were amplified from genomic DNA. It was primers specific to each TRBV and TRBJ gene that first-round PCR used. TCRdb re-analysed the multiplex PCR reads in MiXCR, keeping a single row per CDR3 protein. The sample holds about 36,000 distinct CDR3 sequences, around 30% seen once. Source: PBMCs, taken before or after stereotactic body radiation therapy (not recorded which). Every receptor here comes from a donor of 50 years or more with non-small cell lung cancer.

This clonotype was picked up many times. The CDR3 reads CASSLAGSSQEKLFF. CDR3 nucleotide sequence: TGCGCCAGCAGCTTGGCCGGGAGCAGCCAGGAAAAACTGTTTTTT. The V gene is TRBV5-1, the J gene TRBJ1-4; D not resolved. The CDR3 loop spans 15 amino acids. In germline, CDR1 is SGHRS, CDR2 YFSETQ. Trimming left V 0 bases short and J 8 bases short, with 14 bases between.

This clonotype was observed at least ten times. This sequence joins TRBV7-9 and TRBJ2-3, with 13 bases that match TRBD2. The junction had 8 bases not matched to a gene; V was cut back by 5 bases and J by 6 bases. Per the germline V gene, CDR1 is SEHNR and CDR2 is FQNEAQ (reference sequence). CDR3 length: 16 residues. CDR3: CASSPRGLAGMDTQYF. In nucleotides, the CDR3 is TGTGCCAGCAGCCCCCGGGGACTAGCGGGGATGGATACGCAGTATTTT.

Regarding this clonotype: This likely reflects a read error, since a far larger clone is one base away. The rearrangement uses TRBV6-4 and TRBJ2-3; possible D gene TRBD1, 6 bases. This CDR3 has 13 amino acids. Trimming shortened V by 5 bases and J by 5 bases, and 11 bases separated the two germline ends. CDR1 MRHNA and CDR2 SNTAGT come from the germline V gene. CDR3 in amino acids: CASSYGQKDTQYF. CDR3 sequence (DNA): TGTGCCAGCAGTTACGGACAGAAAGATACGCAGTATTTT.

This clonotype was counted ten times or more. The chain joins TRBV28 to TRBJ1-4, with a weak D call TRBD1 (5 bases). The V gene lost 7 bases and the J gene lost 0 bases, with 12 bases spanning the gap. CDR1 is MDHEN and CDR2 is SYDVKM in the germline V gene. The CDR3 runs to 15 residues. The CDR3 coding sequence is TGTGCCAGCAAGAGAACAGGATCAACTAATGAAAAACTGTTTTTT. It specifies CASKRTGSTNEKLFF. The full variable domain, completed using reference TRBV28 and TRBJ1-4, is DVKVTQSSRYLVKRTGEKVFLECVQDMDHENMFWYRQDPGLGLRLIYFSYDVKMKEKGDIPEGYSVSREKKERFSLILESASTNQTSMYLCASKRTGSTNEKLFFGSGTQLSVL.

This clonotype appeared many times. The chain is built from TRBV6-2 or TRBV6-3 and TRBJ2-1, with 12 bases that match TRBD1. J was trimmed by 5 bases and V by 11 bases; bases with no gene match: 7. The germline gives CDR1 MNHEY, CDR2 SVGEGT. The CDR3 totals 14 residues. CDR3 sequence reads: CAARDRGHNNEQFF. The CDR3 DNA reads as TGTGCCGCCCGGGACAGGGGGCACAACAATGAGCAGTTCTTC.

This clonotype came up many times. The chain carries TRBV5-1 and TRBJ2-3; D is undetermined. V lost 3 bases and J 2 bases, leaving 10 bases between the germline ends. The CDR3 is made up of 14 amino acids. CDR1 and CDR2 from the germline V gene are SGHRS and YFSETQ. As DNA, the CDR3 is TGCGCCAGCAGCTGGACGGACCCCACAGATACGCAGTATTTT. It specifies CASSWTDPTDTQYF.

CDR3 region: CASSYSSRGLTGEQYF. CDR3 nucleotides: TGTGCCAGCAGTTACTCGTCCAGGGGTCTGACAGGGGAGCAGTACTTC. J is TRBJ2-7 and V is TRBV6-6, with 7 bases identical to TRBD1. From germline, CDR1 is MNHNY and CDR2 SVGAGI (reference sequence). This CDR3 region has 16 residues. Trimming took 0 bases from V and 7 from J; bases not matched to a gene: 12.

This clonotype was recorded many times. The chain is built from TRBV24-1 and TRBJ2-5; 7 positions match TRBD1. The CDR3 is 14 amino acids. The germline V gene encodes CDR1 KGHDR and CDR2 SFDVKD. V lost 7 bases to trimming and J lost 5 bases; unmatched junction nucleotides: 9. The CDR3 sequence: CATRGTGEGETQYF. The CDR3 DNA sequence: TGTGCCACCAGGGGTACAGGGGAAGGGGAGACCCAGTACTTC.

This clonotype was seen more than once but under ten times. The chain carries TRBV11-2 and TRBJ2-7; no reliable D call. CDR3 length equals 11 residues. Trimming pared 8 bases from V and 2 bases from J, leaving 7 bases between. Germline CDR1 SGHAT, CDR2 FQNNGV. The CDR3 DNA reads TGTGCCAGCGGCCGAGCCTACGAGCAGTACTTC. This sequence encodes CASGRAYEQYF.

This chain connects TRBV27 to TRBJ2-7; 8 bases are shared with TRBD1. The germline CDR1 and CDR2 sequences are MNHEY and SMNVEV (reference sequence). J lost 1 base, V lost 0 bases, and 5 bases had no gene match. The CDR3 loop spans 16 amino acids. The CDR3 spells CASSLSGNRGSYEQYF. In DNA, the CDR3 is TGTGCCAGCAGTTTATCGGGGAACAGGGGGTCCTACGAGCAGTACTTC.

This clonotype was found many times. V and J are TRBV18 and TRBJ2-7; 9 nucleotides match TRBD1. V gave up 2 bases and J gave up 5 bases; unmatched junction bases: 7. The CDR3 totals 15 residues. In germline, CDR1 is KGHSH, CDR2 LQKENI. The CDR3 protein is CASSPSGQGPHEQYF. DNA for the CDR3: TGTGCCAGCTCACCATCGGGACAGGGACCCCACGAGCAGTACTTC.

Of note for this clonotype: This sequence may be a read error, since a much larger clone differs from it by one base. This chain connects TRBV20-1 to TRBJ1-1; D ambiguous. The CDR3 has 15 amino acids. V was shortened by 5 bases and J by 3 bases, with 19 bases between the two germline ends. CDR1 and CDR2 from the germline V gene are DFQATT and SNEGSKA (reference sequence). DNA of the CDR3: TGCAGTGCTGACCCAGGATGGGGAGGACACACTGAAGCTTTCTTT. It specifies CSADPGWGGHTEAFF.

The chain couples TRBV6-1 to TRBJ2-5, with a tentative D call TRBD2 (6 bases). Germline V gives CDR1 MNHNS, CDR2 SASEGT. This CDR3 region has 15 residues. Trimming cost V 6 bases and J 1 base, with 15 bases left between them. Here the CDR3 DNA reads TGTGCCAGCAGACCGGGGGAAAGAGTCCAAGAGACCCAGTACTTC. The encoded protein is CASRPGERVQETQYF.

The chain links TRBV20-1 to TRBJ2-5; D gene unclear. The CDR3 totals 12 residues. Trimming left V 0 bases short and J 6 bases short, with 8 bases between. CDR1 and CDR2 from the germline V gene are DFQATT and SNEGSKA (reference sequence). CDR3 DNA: TGCAGTGCTAGAGAAGGTGGGAAGACCCAGTACTTC. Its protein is CSAREGGKTQYF.

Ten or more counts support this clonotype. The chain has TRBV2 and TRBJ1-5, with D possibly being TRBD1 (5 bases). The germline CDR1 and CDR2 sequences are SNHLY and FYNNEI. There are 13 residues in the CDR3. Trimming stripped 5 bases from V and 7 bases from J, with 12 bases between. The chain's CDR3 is CASSQGFRQPQHF. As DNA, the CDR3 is TGTGCCAGCAGTCAGGGTTTCAGACAGCCCCAGCATTTT. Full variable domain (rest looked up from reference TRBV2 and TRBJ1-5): EPEVTQTPSHQVTQMGQEVILRCVPISNHLYFYWYRQILGQKVEFLVSFYNNEISEKSEIFDDQFSVERPDGSNFTLKIRSTKLEDSAMYFCASSQGFRQPQHFGDGTRLSIL.

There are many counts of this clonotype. This CDR3 reads CSAPGTYQETQYF. In DNA, the CDR3 is TGCAGTGCCCCGGGGACGTACCAAGAGACCCAGTACTTC. The chain recombines TRBV20-1 with TRBJ2-5; D possibly matches TRBD1 or TRBD2 (5 bases each). The length of the CDR3 is 13 residues. The V end lost 6 bases, the J end lost 0 bases, and 11 bases lay between the germline ends. Germline-derived CDR1 and CDR2 are DFQATT and SNEGSKA (reference sequence).

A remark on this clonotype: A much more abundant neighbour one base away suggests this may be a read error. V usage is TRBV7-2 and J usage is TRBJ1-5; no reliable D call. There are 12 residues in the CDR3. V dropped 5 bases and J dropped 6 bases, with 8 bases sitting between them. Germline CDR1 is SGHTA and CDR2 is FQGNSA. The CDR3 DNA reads TGTGCCAGCAGCCATGAGTTTCAGCCCCAGCATTTT. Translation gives CASSHEFQPQHF.

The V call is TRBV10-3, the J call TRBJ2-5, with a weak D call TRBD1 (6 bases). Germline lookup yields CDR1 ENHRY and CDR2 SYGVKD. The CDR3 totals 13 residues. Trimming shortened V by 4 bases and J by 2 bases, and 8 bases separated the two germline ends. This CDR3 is CAISGTEQETQYF. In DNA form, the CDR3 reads TGTGCCATCAGTGGGACAGAGCAAGAGACCCAGTACTTC.

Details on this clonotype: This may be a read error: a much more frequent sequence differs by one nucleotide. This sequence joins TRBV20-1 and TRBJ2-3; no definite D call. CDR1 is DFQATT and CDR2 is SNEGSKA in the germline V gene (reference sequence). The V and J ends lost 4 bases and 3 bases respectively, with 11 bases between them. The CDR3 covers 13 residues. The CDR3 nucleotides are TGCAGTGCTATGCCAAGCGCTACAGATACGCAGTATTTT. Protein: CSAMPSATDTQYF.

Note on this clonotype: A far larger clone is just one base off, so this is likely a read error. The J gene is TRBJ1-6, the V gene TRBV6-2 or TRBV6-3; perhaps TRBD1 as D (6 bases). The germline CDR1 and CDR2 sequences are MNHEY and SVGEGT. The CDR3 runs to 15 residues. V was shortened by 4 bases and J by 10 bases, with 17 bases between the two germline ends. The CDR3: CASSLQGASVSPLHF. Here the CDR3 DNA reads TGTGCCAGCAGTTTACAGGGCGCTTCGGTATCACCCCTCCACTTT.

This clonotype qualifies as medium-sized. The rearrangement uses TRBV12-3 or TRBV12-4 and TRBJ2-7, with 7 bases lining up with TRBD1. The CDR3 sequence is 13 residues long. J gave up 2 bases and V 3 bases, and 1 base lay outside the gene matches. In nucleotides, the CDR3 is TGTGCCAGCAGTTTCGACAGGGCCTACGAGCAGTACTTC. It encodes CASSFDRAYEQYF.